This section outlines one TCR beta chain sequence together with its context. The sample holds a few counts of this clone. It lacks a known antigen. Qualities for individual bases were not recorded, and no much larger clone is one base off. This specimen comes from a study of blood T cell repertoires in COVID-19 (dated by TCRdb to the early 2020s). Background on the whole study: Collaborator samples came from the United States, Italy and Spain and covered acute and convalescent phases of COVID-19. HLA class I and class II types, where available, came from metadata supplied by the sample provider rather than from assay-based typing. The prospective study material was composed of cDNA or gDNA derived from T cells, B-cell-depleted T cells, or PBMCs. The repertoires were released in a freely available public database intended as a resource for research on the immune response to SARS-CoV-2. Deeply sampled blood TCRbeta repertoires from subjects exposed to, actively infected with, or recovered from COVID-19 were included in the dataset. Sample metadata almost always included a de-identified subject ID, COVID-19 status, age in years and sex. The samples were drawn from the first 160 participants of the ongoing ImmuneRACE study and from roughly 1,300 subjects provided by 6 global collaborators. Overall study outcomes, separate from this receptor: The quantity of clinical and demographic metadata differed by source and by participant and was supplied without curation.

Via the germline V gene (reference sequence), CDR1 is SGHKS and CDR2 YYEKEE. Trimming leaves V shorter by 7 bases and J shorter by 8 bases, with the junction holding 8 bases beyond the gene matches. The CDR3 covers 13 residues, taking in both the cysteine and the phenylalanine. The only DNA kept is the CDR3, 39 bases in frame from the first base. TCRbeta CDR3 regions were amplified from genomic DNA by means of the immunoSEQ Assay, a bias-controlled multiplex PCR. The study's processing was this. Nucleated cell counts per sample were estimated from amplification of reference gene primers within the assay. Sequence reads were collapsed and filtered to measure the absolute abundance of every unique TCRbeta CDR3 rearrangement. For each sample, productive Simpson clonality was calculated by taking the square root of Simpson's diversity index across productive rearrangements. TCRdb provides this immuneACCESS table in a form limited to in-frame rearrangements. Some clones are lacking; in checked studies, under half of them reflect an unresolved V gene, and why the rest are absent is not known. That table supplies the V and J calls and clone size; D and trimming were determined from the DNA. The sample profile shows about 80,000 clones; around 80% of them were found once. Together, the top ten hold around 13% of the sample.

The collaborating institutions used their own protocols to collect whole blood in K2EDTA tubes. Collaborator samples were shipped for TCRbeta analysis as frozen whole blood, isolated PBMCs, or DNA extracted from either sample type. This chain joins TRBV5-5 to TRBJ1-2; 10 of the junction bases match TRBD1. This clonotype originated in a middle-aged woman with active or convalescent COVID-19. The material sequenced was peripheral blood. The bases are TGTGCCAGCGGGACAGGGGATTTTCGGGGCTACACCTTC. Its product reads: CASGTGDFRGYTF.